This T cell receptor beta chain was observed in a study of T cell repertoires in cytomegalovirus infection (dated by TCRdb to 2018 to 2020). Regarding the research as a whole: Donor HLA type was relevant to the analysis, as public TCR beta signatures indicated carriage of CMV infection together with the matching HLA type.

As to this clonotype: The antigen this receptor binds is unknown. There are no base qualities to consult, and no much larger clone falls within one base.

The investigation overall reported the following: In both this cohort and an independent roughly 350-donor cohort, the cumulative frequency of public TCR beta family members distinguished carriers of CMV infection plus the relevant HLA type. The ex vivo response was dominated by HLA-C-restricted CMV-specific TCR beta clonotypes, which also provided the single most frequent clonotype in two of eight donors.

Per the germline V gene (reference sequence), LNHNV is the CDR1 and YYDKDF is the CDR2. CDR3 length: 15 amino acids, cysteine to phenylalanine. The only DNA kept is the CDR3, 45 bases in frame from the first base. Relative to germline, V is missing 0 bases and J is missing 2 bases, with 3 bases of the junction outside any gene match. The run used an Illumina HiSeq 1500. TCRdb reran the public reads through fastp at Q25 and MiXCR, keeping productive beta chains. CDR3 protein sequences are deduplicated, and each keeps its most common genes and DNA. The sample table shows 510,000 or so distinct CDR3 sequences, and around a quarter are seen once. Together, the top ten hold about 12% of the sample.

What was sequenced was PBMCs. This clonotype was sampled from a human donor in good health (CMV status not recorded). Some clones in this sample may be carry-over from other donors' samples. Rearrangement joined TRBV15 to TRBJ1-2; 7 middle bases align to TRBD1. The sequenced DNA is TGTGCCACCAGCAGAGAAGGGGGCGCGAACTATGGCTACACCTTC. Its coded protein is CATSREGGANYGYTF.